This note documents a single T cell receptor beta chain sequence. This clonotype has a count of ten or more. The clone's antigen remains unknown. No base-level quality is on record; no much larger clone is a single base apart. This record belongs to a study of neurological immune-mediated disorders (dated by TCRdb to between 2017 and 2020). About the study as a whole: Of the approximately 34 multiple sclerosis patients, some 31 had relapsing-remitting MS and 3 had secondary progressive MS. Peripheral blood TCR-beta repertoires from HTLV-I-associated myelopathy (HAM/TSP) patients, multiple sclerosis patients and healthy controls were compared by UMI-based sequencing. Longitudinal samples, technical triplicates and paired sorted CD4+ and CD8+ T-cell subsets, alongside PBMC samples, were included among the 90 to 130 TCR-beta libraries. Of the approximately 66 subjects in the cohort, roughly 14 were HAM/TSP patients, about 35 were multiple sclerosis patients, and about 20 were healthy controls.

For the unsorted PBMC libraries, 2 million PBMCs were stored in RNAlater at -80 degrees C until RNA extraction and were used to generate the libraries. The multiple sclerosis patients were enrolled in a US clinical protocol that used magnetic resonance imaging to evaluate disease progression. PBMCs were separated from peripheral blood using Ficoll-Hypaque density gradient centrifugation and then cryopreserved in liquid nitrogen. cDNA synthesis used template-switch 5'RACE with a primer carrying a 10-nucleotide random unique molecular identifier tagging each TCR transcript. Every sequencing run covered 15-18 subjects and yielded more than 170 million TCR-beta sequences. The RNeasy kit was used to extract total RNA. The KAPA Real-time Library Amplification kit was used to amplify TCR-beta VDJ regions with primers targeting the TCR constant region and the 5'RACE anchor. Sample indexes and Illumina adaptors were added in a first PCR, after which library yield was increased in a second PCR. After Ampure bead purification, the roughly 650 bp TCR product was size-selected on a 2% E-gel SizeSelection system. Before pooling, libraries had their quality checked on a Bioanalyzer, their concentration measured with Qubit, and their quantity determined with the Kapa Library Quantification kit. Paired-end 2 x 150 bp sequencing of the libraries was performed on an Illumina HiSeq 2500. To increase sequence diversity, about 24-32% phiX was spiked into each library pool. On the authors' methods: Quality-filtered reads were processed with the UMI-based MiGEC pipeline, which removed over 75% of raw TCR sequences during error correction. VDJ genes were aligned to IMGT germline references, and clonotypes were defined by unique CDR3 amino acid sequence plus V-J genes. Clonal expansion, Shannon diversity and CDR3 relatedness were evaluated with VDJtools (CalcPairwiseDistances, ClusterSamples), while phylogenetic trees were built in CLCbio workbench. Expanded clones were defined as having at least 8 unique UMIs, based on coefficient-of-variation modelling across technical triplicates. The raw public data were reprocessed by TCRdb itself: fastp quality trimming at Q25, MiXCR clonotype calling, in-frame beta chains only. Every CDR3 protein is listed once, alongside the most common genes and DNA of its rows. TCRdb's processing, not the authors' own work, is the source of the V and J calls. The sample table contains 65,000 to 90,000 distinct CDR3 sequences; only one count was recorded for roughly 3% of them. The ten largest make up about 5% of the sample.

From the cysteine through the phenylalanine, the CDR3 covers 16 amino acids. Only CDR3 DNA is held: 48 bases, read in frame from base 1. CDR1 and CDR2 (SGHDT, YYEEEE) derive from the germline V gene. V is cut back by 4 bases and J by 5 bases, with 13 bases in the junction unmatched. What the authors observed across the whole study: Repertoires from 18 of 34 MS patients were grouped by phylogenetic analysis into a cluster of related CDR3 sequences, suggesting a possible repertoire-level signature. The highest TCR clonal expansion was observed in HAM/TSP patients, whereas the lowest was observed in MS patients, even when compared with healthy controls. No association of the MS cluster with clinical or MRI features was observed, and the need for larger cohorts was stated by the authors. Across subjects, expanded clones never shared an identical CDR3 amino acid sequence, which suggests that the TCR-beta repertoires in every group were private.

The TCR was taken from a woman aged 50 to 60 with multiple sclerosis. Here the chain combines TRBV5-6 and TRBJ1-1; 8 of the junction bases match TRBD1. The sequencing sample was made of PBMCs. The DNA sequence is TGTGCCAGCAGCCCCGCAGGGGGCTTCTTTCGGACTGAAGCTTTCTTT. Protein translation: CASSPAGGFFRTEAFF.